One sample yielded the 17 T cell receptor beta chains listed below, sequenced in a study of OX40 agonist ivuxolimab in advanced cancers. Libraries were prepared by immunoSEQ multiplex PCR; TCRdb keeps only in-frame clonotypes and omits some of them. This table holds 45,000 to 55,000 clones, about four fifths found once. The material was CD4+ or CD8+ T cells sorted from blood, obtained in a trial of the OX40 agonist ivuxolimab. The origin of the receptors is an adult with an advanced solid tumor such as melanoma, head and neck, liver or kidney cancer.

V and J are TRBV6-5 and TRBJ2-7; perhaps D is TRBD1 or TRBD2 (6 bases each). The CDR3 is 15 residues long. Germline CDR1 is MNHEY and CDR2 is SVGAGI. Trimming removed 7 bases from V and 0 bases from J, with 16 bases in between. Written as DNA, the CDR3 is TGTGCCAGCACCCCCGGGGGCCAACCCTCCTACGAGCAGTACTTC. Amino acid sequence: CASTPGGQPSYEQYF.

The genes are TRBV19 and TRBJ2-7, with 10 positions matching TRBD2. This CDR3 is 16 amino acids long. Trimming cost V 4 bases and J 4 bases; bases outside gene matches: 10. Germline CDR1 reads LNHDA; CDR2 reads SQIVND (reference sequence). This CDR3 reads CASSSISGRYPYEQYF. The CDR3 DNA sequence: TGTGCCAGTAGTAGCATTAGCGGGAGGTACCCGTACGAGCAGTACTTC. The whole variable domain, remainder taken from reference TRBV19 and TRBJ2-7, is DGGITQSPKYLFRKEGQNVTLSCEQNLNHDAMYWYRQDPGQGLRLIYYSQIVNDFQKGDIAEGYSVSREKKESFPLTVTSAQKNPTAFYLCASSSISGRYPYEQYFGPGTRLTVT.

This clone was found once. The chain links TRBV6-9 to TRBJ1-2; 7 nucleotides match TRBD1. The CDR3 spans 13 residues. Germline V CDR1 and CDR2: MNHGY, SVAAGI. Losses at the gene ends were 5 bases for V and 2 bases for J; bases not matched to a gene: 2. The CDR3 DNA reads as TGTGCCAGCAGTACAGGGGACAACTATGGCTACACCTTC. It codes for CASSTGDNYGYTF.

The CDR3: CASSLFPGGYTF. The CDR3 nucleotides read TGTGCCAGCTCCCTCTTCCCCGGTGGCTACACCTTC. This chain uses TRBV7-9 with TRBJ1-2; unclear D gene. CDR1 and CDR2 (germline): SEHNR, FQNEAQ (reference sequence). The length of the CDR3 is 12 residues. Between the trimmed V and J ends, which lost 8 bases and 7 bases, there was a span of 14 bases. The variable domain in full, with the rest retrieved from reference TRBV7-9 and TRBJ1-2, is DTGVSQNPRHKITKRGQNVTFRCDPISEHNRLYWYRQTLGQGPEFLTYFQNEAQLEKSRLLSDRFSAERPKGSFSTLEIQRTEQGDSAMYLCASSLFPGGYTFGSGTRLTVV.

The chain joins TRBV11-2 to TRBJ2-4, with D perhaps TRBD1 or TRBD2 (5 bases each). CDR1 and CDR2 (germline): SGHAT, FQNNGV. Trimming removed 6 bases at V and 6 bases at J, with 21 bases between. The length of the CDR3 is 16 residues. CDR3 amino acids: CASSYLRGRERNIQYF. The CDR3 DNA reads as TGTGCCAGCAGTTACTTAAGGGGCAGGGAGCGAAACATTCAGTACTTC. Together with reference TRBV11-2 and TRBJ2-4, the CDR3 gives the full variable domain: EAGVAQSPRYKIIEKRQSVAFWCNPISGHATLYWYQQILGQGPKLLIQFQNNGVVDDSQLPKDRFSAERLKGVDSTLKIQPAKLEDSAVYLCASSYLRGRERNIQYFGAGTRLSVL.

The V and J genes are TRBV6-6 and TRBJ1-5; TRBD1 aligns across 7 bases. CDR1 MNHNY and CDR2 SVGAGI come from the germline V gene (reference sequence). This CDR3 is built from 14 residues. V lost 9 bases and J lost 4; bases outside the gene matches: 9. The CDR3 nucleotides read TGTGCCAGGCCCCCGGGACAGAGAAATCAGCCCCAGCATTTT. This translates into CARPPGQRNQPQHF.

V gene TRBV11-3 combines with J gene TRBJ2-4, with 8 bases fitting TRBD1. Trimming at V came to 4 bases and at J to 6 bases, leaving 8 bases not matched to a gene. CDR1 is SGHNT, CDR2 YENEEA, per germline. This CDR3 has 15 amino acids. This chain's CDR3 is CASSSGQGRGNIQYF. DNA for the CDR3: TGTGCCAGCAGCTCAGGACAGGGCCGGGGAAACATTCAGTACTTC.

The chain carries TRBV5-1 and TRBJ2-1; a weak D match, TRBD2 (6 bases). V was trimmed by 4 bases and J by 1 base, leaving 12 bases between them. The germline gives CDR1 SGHRS, CDR2 YFSETQ. This CDR3 spans 15 amino acids. This CDR3 reads CASSTGGFSYNEQFF. Written as DNA, the CDR3 is TGCGCCAGCAGCACCGGGGGATTTTCCTACAATGAGCAGTTCTTC.

This clone was observed a handful of times. The CDR3 DNA follows: TGTGCCAGCAGGACATCCTACGAGCAGTACTTC. Amino acid sequence: CASRTSYEQYF. The rearrangement links TRBV2 to TRBJ2-7; D is ambiguous. V lost 6 bases, J lost 1 base, and 4 bases lay in between. The CDR3 consists of 11 residues. Per the germline V gene, CDR1 is SNHLY and CDR2 is FYNNEI.

V is TRBV2 and J is TRBJ2-7; 7 bases are a match to TRBD2. Germline V CDR1 and CDR2: SNHLY, FYNNEI. The trim removed 3 bases at V and 7 bases at J, leaving 9 bases unmatched. CDR3 length: 14 residues. CDR3 sequence reads: CASSDLGGKREQYF. DNA of the CDR3: TGTGCCAGCAGTGATCTGGGAGGGAAACGGGAGCAGTACTTC.

The chain carries TRBV6-5 and TRBJ1-1; D ambiguous. Germline loops: CDR1 MNHEY, CDR2 SVGAGI. The V and J ends lost 0 bases and 3 bases respectively, with 5 bases between them. The CDR3 extends over 13 amino acids. The CDR3 is CASSYSKYTEAFF. CDR3 nucleotide sequence: TGTGCCAGCAGTTACTCGAAGTACACTGAAGCTTTCTTT.

In DNA, the CDR3 is TGTGCCAGCAGCGCCCGGGGGGACCAATACAATGAGCAGTTCTTC. It is translated as CASSARGDQYNEQFF. V is TRBV28 and J is TRBJ2-1, with TRBD2 identical over 7 bases. The CDR3 is 15 residues long. After removal of 6 bases from V and 4 bases from J, the junction contained 9 bases not matched to a gene. Germline V gives CDR1 MDHEN, CDR2 SYDVKM.

The J gene is TRBJ2-5, the V gene TRBV18; D gene uncertain. The germline V and J ends were trimmed by 2 bases and 4 bases, with 11 bases remaining between them. Germline CDR1 reads KGHSH; CDR2 reads LQKENI. The CDR3 loop spans 14 amino acids. The CDR3 sequence is CASSPGDVRETQYF. The CDR3 DNA reads TGTGCCAGCTCACCAGGTGACGTTCGAGAGACCCAGTACTTC.

This chain links TRBV7-8 with TRBJ2-7; D possibly corresponds to TRBD2 (5 bases). This CDR3 is 18 amino acids long. The V gene's germline CDR1 is SGHVS and CDR2 FQNEAQ. Between the trimmed V and J ends, which lost 5 bases and 2 bases, there was a span of 25 bases. The CDR3: CASSGTNVFRETPYEQYF. CDR3 nucleotide sequence: TGTGCCAGCAGCGGCACCAACGTTTTCCGGGAAACCCCCTACGAGCAGTACTTC.

The chain combines TRBV10-3 with TRBJ1-1; TRBD1 matches at 7 bases. This CDR3 comprises 13 residues. V dropped 7 bases and J dropped 3; count of bases not matched to a gene: 5. The V gene's germline CDR1 is ENHRY and CDR2 SYGVKD. Here the CDR3 DNA reads TGTGCCATCACTCGGGACAGAGACACTGAAGCTTTCTTT. It translates to CAITRDRDTEAFF.

In its sample, this clone was seen once. The chain links TRBV7-9 to TRBJ1-4; weak D call: TRBD1 (6 bases). The CDR3 totals 15 residues. The germline V and J ends were trimmed by 0 bases and 4 bases, with 9 bases remaining between them. Germline loops: CDR1 SEHNR, CDR2 FQNEAQ (reference sequence). CDR3 loop: CASSLADSFNEKLFF. CDR3 DNA: TGTGCCAGCAGCTTAGCGGACAGTTTTAATGAAAAACTGTTTTTT.

This CDR3 is CAISKTSGRTNTYASTDTQYF. CDR3 coding DNA: TGTGCCATCAGTAAAACTAGCGGGAGAACCAATACCTACGCTAGCACAGATACGCAGTATTTT. V usage is TRBV10-3 and J usage is TRBJ2-3; TRBD2 agrees at 11 bases. The CDR3 consists of 21 residues. J lost 0 bases, V lost 5 bases, and 19 bases had no gene match. Germline CDR1 reads ENHRY; CDR2 reads SYGVKD.